The 22 T cell receptor beta chains below all came from one sample that was sequenced in a study of post-analysis software for immune sequencing data. Study-level findings and limits: Controls had lower frequencies than patients of five TRBV segments, which included TRBV5-6, TRBV5-1 and TRBV20-1.

Their specific antigens are unknown. Every TCR beta cDNA library bore unique molecular identifiers. TCRdb redid the calling of the PCR reads with MiXCR, one entry per CDR3 protein. The data show 170,000 or so distinct CDR3 sequences, with about 29% seen just once and more than 1.3% held by the top ten. Sequenced sample: blood. The receptors shown here come from a girl aged 5 to 17 with multiple sclerosis.

On this clonotype: It may be a read error: a sequence one base away is much more abundant. CDR3 loop: CASSSRYNEQYF. The CDR3 coding sequence is TGTGCCAGCAGCTCGAGGTACAATGAGCAGTACTTC. This chain links TRBV7-3 with TRBJ2-1, with D uncertain. The J call may be mistaken, given a closer DNA end match to TRBJ2-7. Germline V CDR1 and CDR2: SGHTA, FQGTGA. The CDR3 consists of 12 residues.

This chain links TRBV20-1 with TRBJ2-2; the D gene is possibly TRBD2 (8 bases). The CDR3 totals 20 residues. Between the trimmed V and J ends, which lost 0 bases and 4 bases, there was a span of 27 bases. The germline V gene has CDR1 DFQATT and CDR2 SNEGSKA (reference sequence). The CDR3 nucleotides read TGCAGTGCTAGAGATCCCGGACAGGAGCTACTAGCGGAGGGCACCGGGGAGCTGTTTTTT. It encodes CSARDPGQELLAEGTGELFF.

In the case of this clonotype: Just one base apart from a much larger clone, this may be a read error. The rearrangement links TRBV2 to TRBJ2-1, with no clear D. The CDR3 runs to 14 residues. The V gene lost 6 bases and the J gene lost 3 bases, with 12 bases spanning the gap. Germline CDR1 and CDR2: SNHLY and FYNNEI. The CDR3 here is CASSEQKHYNEQFF. CDR3 bases: TGTGCCAGCAGCGAACAGAAACACTACAATGAGCAGTTCTTC.

This clonotype was detected many times. This chain connects TRBV12-3 or TRBV12-4 to TRBJ2-1, with D possibly being TRBD2 (5 bases). This CDR3 comprises 15 residues. V dropped 3 bases and J dropped 7 bases, with 16 bases sitting between them. DNA of the CDR3: TGTGCCAGCAGTTTGGGCGGTATGGGAGAAAATGAGCAGTTCTTC. It translates to CASSLGGMGENEQFF.

This clonotype was recorded at least ten times. J is TRBJ1-6 and V is TRBV7-9, with D hard to call. Trimming left V 3 bases short and J 10 bases short, with 13 bases between. The CDR3 extends over 14 amino acids. CDR1 and CDR2 (germline): SEHNR, FQNEAQ (reference sequence). CDR3 DNA: TGTGCCAGCAGCTTCGGGCGGTCCCAGTCACCCCTCCACTTT. This codes for CASSFGRSQSPLHF. Full variable domain (outside the CDR3, taken from reference TRBV7-9 and TRBJ1-6): DTGVSQNPRHKITKRGQNVTFRCDPISEHNRLYWYRQTLGQGPEFLTYFQNEAQLEKSRLLSDRFSAERPKGSFSTLEIQRTEQGDSAMYLCASSFGRSQSPLHFGNGTRLTVT.

On this clonotype itself: Just one base apart from a much larger clone, this may be a read error. The V and J genes are TRBV5-1 and TRBJ2-5; D is possibly TRBD1 (6 bases). The J call may not be correct, given that the DNA end is closer to TRBJ2-7. Germline values: CDR1 SGHRS, CDR2 YFSETQ. The CDR3 spans 13 residues. In nucleotides, the CDR3 is TGCGCCAGCAGCATCGGACAGTTGTACGAGCAGTACTTC. Translated, it gives CASSIGQLYEQYF.

The V call is TRBV5-1, the J call TRBJ2-7, with D tentatively TRBD1 (6 bases). CDR1 and CDR2 (germline): SGHRS, YFSETQ. The CDR3 contains 16 residues. Trimming stripped 0 bases from V and 7 bases from J, with 20 bases between. Here the CDR3 DNA reads TGCGCCAGCAGCTTGGCGACAGGCCCCCCAACTTTAGAGCAGTACTTC. This sequence encodes CASSLATGPPTLEQYF.

This clonotype was recorded a few times. J is TRBJ1-5 and V is TRBV11-2; D not resolved. Trimming took 1 base from V and 1 from J, leaving 5 bases between them. CDR1 is SGHAT and CDR2 is FQNNGV in the germline V gene. The CDR3 covers 14 residues. CDR3 DNA sequence: TGTGCCAGCAGCTTAGCCGAAAGCAATCAGCCCCAGCATTTT. Its protein is CASSLAESNQPQHF.

The CDR3 coding sequence is TGTGCCAGCAGGGGGACAGGGGGGGAATATGAGCAGTTCTTC. It is translated as CASRGTGGEYEQFF. The chain joins TRBV12-3 or TRBV12-4 to TRBJ2-1, with 11 positions matching TRBD1. This CDR3 is 14 amino acids long. The V and J ends lost 6 bases and 8 bases, in that order; junction bases with no gene match: 6.

Remarks on this clonotype: This may arise from a read error, as a much more abundant clone is one base away. This chain connects TRBV20-1 to TRBJ2-1; no firm D call. This CDR3 spans 14 amino acids. The germline gives CDR1 DFQATT, CDR2 SNEGSKA (reference sequence). V was shortened by 0 bases and J by 0 bases, with 6 bases between the two germline ends. The CDR3 spells CSARDGVSYNEQFF. The CDR3 DNA reads as TGCAGTGCTAGAGATGGCGTCTCCTACAATGAGCAGTTCTTC.

In its sample, this clonotype was seen a few times. This chain links TRBV18 with TRBJ1-2; the match to TRBD1 covers 7 bases. V was clipped by 0 bases and J by 7 bases; unmatched bases: 5. The CDR3 totals 14 residues. Germline-derived CDR1 and CDR2 are KGHSH and LQKENI. The CDR3 region is CASSPPGRGSGYTF. The CDR3 DNA reads TGTGCCAGCTCACCACCGGGCAGGGGGTCTGGCTACACCTTC.

This clonotype came up many times. The gene calls are TRBV9 and TRBJ1-2; weak D call: TRBD1 (5 bases). The germline V and J ends were trimmed by 2 bases and 7 bases, with 12 bases remaining between them. Germline lookup yields CDR1 SGDLS and CDR2 YYNGEE. CDR3 size: 13 residues. The CDR3 spells CASSVGGVVGYTF. The CDR3 coding sequence is TGTGCCAGCAGCGTTGGAGGGGTGGTTGGCTACACCTTC.

A single count supports this clonotype. V usage is TRBV20-1 and J usage is TRBJ2-1; 12 bases are shared with TRBD2. Germline trimming cut 4 bases from V and 7 bases from J; bases unmatched to any gene: 5. The CDR3 is 14 residues long. Germline CDR1 DFQATT, CDR2 SNEGSKA (reference sequence). CDR3 sequence (DNA): TGCAGTGCTACACTAGCGGGAGGTAGGAATGAGCAGTTCTTC. Translation gives CSATLAGGRNEQFF.

V is TRBV7-8 and J is TRBJ1-2; 9 bases are shared with TRBD1. V lost 5 bases, J lost 9 bases, and 19 bases stayed unmatched. Germline loops: CDR1 SGHVS, CDR2 FQNEAQ. This CDR3 comprises 17 residues. CDR3 nucleotide sequence: TGTGCCAGCAGCCTTAAATTTGGGGACAGGGAGCAAGGGAGCTACACCTTC. Protein product: CASSLKFGDREQGSYTF.

This clonotype was observed a few times. This chain uses TRBV2 with TRBJ1-2; D not resolved. The V and J ends lost 7 bases and 7 bases respectively, with 10 bases between them. Germline CDR1 and CDR2: SNHLY and FYNNEI. This CDR3 region has 11 residues. The CDR3 loop reads CASNRLGGYTF. The CDR3 DNA reads TGTGCCAGCAACCGACTAGGTGGCTACACCTTC.

This clonotype has at least ten counts. The chain carries TRBV6-6 and TRBJ1-2, with D hard to call. V shed 4 bases and J shed 4 bases, with 13 bases lying between them. Germline V gene data show CDR1 as MNHNY and CDR2 as SVGAGI (reference sequence). CDR3 length: 14 amino acids. The DNA for the CDR3 is TGTGCCAGCAGTTTTGCCCCCTCCTTCTATGGCTACACCTTC. Amino acid sequence: CASSFAPSFYGYTF.

For this clonotype: Since a much larger clone is just one base distant, this may be a read error. This chain uses TRBV29-1 with TRBJ2-7; D unresolved. The CDR3 covers 13 residues. Looked up from germline, CDR1 is SQVTM and CDR2 is ANQGSEA. V was cut by 4 bases and J by 0 bases, with 10 bases left in between. CDR3 in amino acids: CSVGPPSSYEQYF. In DNA, the CDR3 is TGCAGCGTTGGACCCCCGAGCTCCTACGAGCAGTACTTC.

In this sample, this clonotype turned up many times. The chain links TRBV3-1 to TRBJ2-3, with D unclear. Trimming pared 4 bases from V and 1 base from J, leaving 9 bases between. There are 14 residues in the CDR3. The germline CDR1 and CDR2 sequences are LGHDT and YNNKEL (reference sequence). CDR3 coding DNA: TGTGCCAGCAGCCTTTCAGTACGCACAGATACGCAGTATTTT. This codes for CASSLSVRTDTQYF.

In its sample, this clonotype was seen many times. This chain connects TRBV5-6 to TRBJ1-2; D gene unclear. Germline V gene lookup returns CDR1 SGHDT and CDR2 YYEEEE. The CDR3 loop spans 14 amino acids. Trimming removed 4 bases from V and 8 bases from J, with 18 bases in between. The CDR3 is CASSEADGRLGYTF. The CDR3 coding sequence is TGTGCCAGCAGCGAGGCGGACGGCCGCTTGGGCTACACCTTC.

The chain uses TRBV29-1 and TRBJ1-1, with D possibly matching TRBD1 (5 bases). This CDR3 has 13 residues. Germline CDR1 SQVTM, CDR2 ANQGSEA. The V gene lost 4 bases and the J gene lost 4 bases, with 13 bases spanning the gap. CDR3 sequence reads: CSVGQGAATEAFF. The CDR3 DNA is TGCAGCGTTGGTCAGGGCGCCGCCACTGAAGCTTTCTTT.

This clonotype occurred many times. CDR3 residues: CASSRTHQGGSTDTQYF. The CDR3 DNA follows: TGTGCCAGCAGTCGGACCCACCAGGGAGGTAGCACAGATACGCAGTATTTT. The chain joins TRBV6-6 to TRBJ2-3, with D possibly being TRBD2 (6 bases). Between the trimmed V and J ends, which lost 5 bases and 0 bases, there was a span of 18 bases. The V gene's germline CDR1 is MNHNY and CDR2 SVGAGI (reference sequence). CDR3 size: 17 residues.

This clonotype was seen many times. The chain joins TRBV27 to TRBJ2-7, with 8 positions matching TRBD1. Losses at the gene ends were 4 bases for V and 5 bases for J; bases not matched to a gene: 13. The CDR3 is made up of 16 amino acids. Germline V gene data show CDR1 as MNHEY and CDR2 as SMNVEV (reference sequence). CDR3 protein: CASSSYRGQAAHEQYF. The DNA of the CDR3 is TGTGCCAGCAGTTCTTATCGGGGACAGGCGGCCCACGAGCAGTACTTC.